The present T cell receptor (beta chain) was sequenced within a study of blood T cell repertoires in COVID-19. Looked up from germline, CDR1 is SGHKS and CDR2 is YYEKEE (reference sequence). This CDR3 region has 15 residues. V trimming: 3 bases; J trimming: 0 bases; junction bases outside the gene matches: 4. Original data processing: Amplification of reference gene primers was used by the study to estimate nucleated cell counts. Assay: immunoSEQ multiplex PCR; the TCRdb copy retains only in-frame clones and omits some. V and J calls and clone size come straight from that table; D and trimming were deduced from the DNA. The sample comprises 100,000 to 150,000 clones, about 70% of which are singletons, and less than 2.5% rests with the top ten.

The sequencing input was peripheral blood. The origin of this receptor is a woman in her 70s with acute or convalescent COVID-19. This chain joins TRBV5-5 and TRBJ2-7; 9 nucleotides line up with TRBD1. The CDR3 DNA is TGTGCCAGCAGCTCCGGGGACAGGGTCTCCTACGAGCAGTACTTC. It encodes CASSSGDRVSYEQYF.